Listed here are 18 T cell receptor beta chains from one sample, sequenced in a study of Ad26.COV2.S vaccination and SARS-CoV-2 variants (dated by TCRdb to the early 2020s). The library came from the immunoSEQ multiplex PCR assay. The immuneACCESS repertoire file appears here via TCRdb, limited to in-frame rearrangements. These files lack a portion of the clones; in checked studies, under half of the deficit traces to unresolved V genes, and the cause of the others is not known. The sample data list about 6,800 clones, and around 83% of these were observed just once. The ten largest account for around 29% of the sample. The time point label on this specimen signifies: individuals recovered from natural SARS-CoV-2 infection. Material: peripheral blood, obtained after recovery from COVID-19. The receptors shown here come from a human donor who had recovered from COVID-19.

The chain couples TRBV6-1 to TRBJ1-6, with a weak D call TRBD1 (5 bases). Germline lookup yields CDR1 MNHNS and CDR2 SASEGT. V shed 3 bases and J shed 10 bases, with 10 bases lying between them. This CDR3 spans 13 amino acids. The DNA of the CDR3 is TGTGCCAGCAGTGACAGGGTAGGGTCACCCCTCCACTTT. Translating it yields CASSDRVGSPLHF.

A few counts support this clone. This chain links TRBV7-9 with TRBJ2-4, with D maybe TRBD2 (7 bases). V lost 9 bases, J lost 0 bases, and 15 bases lay in between. Germline V CDR1 and CDR2: SEHNR, FQNEAQ (reference sequence). The CDR3 is made up of 15 amino acids. The DNA for the CDR3 is TGTGCCAGGGGAGGGCGGGACAAAGCCAAAAACATTCAGTACTTC. This codes for CARGGRDKAKNIQYF. The entire variable domain, with the rest obtained from reference TRBV7-9 and TRBJ2-4, is as follows: DTGVSQNPRHKITKRGQNVTFRCDPISEHNRLYWYRQTLGQGPEFLTYFQNEAQLEKSRLLSDRFSAERPKGSFSTLEIQRTEQGDSAMYLCARGGRDKAKNIQYFGAGTRLSVL.

The chain carries TRBV6-5 and TRBJ1-2, with D maybe TRBD1 (6 bases). Trimming pared 0 bases from V and 2 bases from J, leaving 13 bases between. Germline V lookup: CDR1 MNHEY, CDR2 SVGAGI. This CDR3 contains 16 residues. CDR3 coding DNA: TGTGCCAGCAGTTACTCGTCGGGGGCAATGAACTATGGCTACACCTTC. It encodes CASSYSSGAMNYGYTF.

This chain uses TRBV9 with TRBJ1-5, with D perhaps matching TRBD1 (6 bases). The CDR3 is 19 residues long. Germline CDR1 SGDLS, CDR2 YYNGEE. Trimming removed 0 bases at V and 0 bases at J, with 19 bases between. CDR3 sequence: CASSVGPGANPYSNQPQHF. CDR3 sequence (DNA): TGTGCCAGCAGCGTAGGTCCGGGGGCGAACCCTTATAGCAATCAGCCCCAGCATTTT. Filled out from reference TRBV9 and TRBJ1-5, the complete variable domain reads DSGVTQTPKHLITATGQRVTLRCSPRSGDLSVYWYQQSLDQGLQFLIQYYNGEERAKGNILERFSAQQFPDLHSELNLSSLELGDSALYFCASSVGPGANPYSNQPQHFGDGTRLSIL.

The V gene is TRBV27, the J gene TRBJ2-2; 8 nucleotides line up with TRBD1. The CDR3 totals 16 residues. From germline, CDR1 is MNHEY and CDR2 SMNVEV (reference sequence). The J segment lost 6 bases and the V segment lost 6 bases, leaving 12 bases of the junction unmatched. The CDR3 sequence is CASRSGGLFRSGELFF. The CDR3 nucleotides read TGTGCCAGCAGATCAGGGGGCCTTTTTCGATCCGGGGAGCTGTTTTTT.

This chain joins TRBV10-3 and TRBJ2-3, with 8 bases aligning to TRBD2. J gave up 2 bases and V 2 bases, and 0 bases lay outside the gene matches. The length of the CDR3 is 14 residues. The germline V gene encodes CDR1 ENHRY and CDR2 SYGVKD. CDR3 nucleotides: TGTGCCATCAGTGAGGGACTAGCCACAGATACGCAGTATTTT. This encodes CAISEGLATDTQYF.

This clone showed up just once. V usage is TRBV2 and J usage is TRBJ1-5, with 7 bases lining up with TRBD1. CDR3 length: 14 amino acids. Germline CDR1 and CDR2: SNHLY and FYNNEI. V gave up 6 bases and J gave up 3 bases; unmatched junction bases: 5. CDR3 region: CASSEGQPNQPQHF. As DNA, the CDR3 is TGTGCCAGCAGCGAGGGACAGCCCAATCAGCCCCAGCATTTT. Full variable domain (outside the CDR3, taken from reference TRBV2 and TRBJ1-5): EPEVTQTPSHQVTQMGQEVILRCVPISNHLYFYWYRQILGQKVEFLVSFYNNEISEKSEIFDDQFSVERPDGSNFTLKIRSTKLEDSAMYFCASSEGQPNQPQHFGDGTRLSIL.

This clone was recorded a few times. The chain is built from TRBV5-5 and TRBJ1-1; D is unresolved. Per the germline V gene, CDR1 is SGHKS and CDR2 is YYEKEE (reference sequence). V was pared by 0 bases and J by 9 bases, with 9 bases between. The CDR3 extends over 12 amino acids. The CDR3 bases are TGTGCCAGCAGCTTGGGACAAGGTAAAGCTTTCTTT. Amino acid sequence: CASSLGQGKAFF.

The V call is TRBV4-1, the J call TRBJ2-5; D tentatively fits TRBD1 or TRBD2 (6 bases each). Germline V lookup: CDR1 MGHRA, CDR2 YSYEKL. V dropped 1 base and J dropped 4 bases, with 16 bases sitting between them. This CDR3 comprises 16 residues. Here the CDR3 DNA reads TGCGCCAGCAGCCAAGTTAAGGAAGGGGGGCGAGAGACCCAGTACTTC. This encodes CASSQVKEGGRETQYF.

The chain has TRBV7-2 and TRBJ2-2, with 16 bases lining up with TRBD2. Losses at the gene ends were 5 bases for V and 5 bases for J; bases not matched to a gene: 8. This CDR3 is built from 18 residues. The germline gives CDR1 SGHTA, CDR2 FQGNSA. This CDR3 reads CASSPQGLAGGGTGELFF. CDR3 sequence (DNA): TGTGCCAGCAGCCCCCAGGGACTAGCGGGAGGGGGTACCGGGGAGCTGTTTTTT.

The chain has TRBV11-2 and TRBJ1-1; maybe TRBD1 (5 bases). Germline V gene sequence: CDR1 SGHAT, CDR2 FQNNGV. V gave up 6 bases and J gave up 4 bases, with 12 bases separating them. The CDR3 length is 13 residues. The CDR3: CASSIDRRTEAFF. The CDR3 nucleotides read TGTGCCAGCAGTATCGACAGACGCACTGAAGCTTTCTTT. Filled out from reference TRBV11-2 and TRBJ1-1, the complete variable domain reads EAGVAQSPRYKIIEKRQSVAFWCNPISGHATLYWYQQILGQGPKLLIQFQNNGVVDDSQLPKDRFSAERLKGVDSTLKIQPAKLEDSAVYLCASSIDRRTEAFFGQGTRLTVV.

V gene TRBV5-4 combines with J gene TRBJ1-5; TRBD1 matches at 7 bases. The germline CDR1 and CDR2 sequences are SGHNT and YYREEE (reference sequence). J gave up 4 bases and V 4 bases, and 8 bases lay outside the gene matches. The CDR3 length is 15 residues. The CDR3 sequence is CASSRLRTGNQPQHF. CDR3 bases: TGTGCCAGCAGCCGCCTTCGGACAGGTAATCAGCCCCAGCATTTT. Complete variable domain (other parts from reference TRBV5-4 and TRBJ1-5): ETGVTQSPTHLIKTRGQQVTLRCSSQSGHNTVSWYQQALGQGPQFIFQYYREEENGRGNFPPRFSGLQFPNYSSELNVNALELDDSALYLCASSRLRTGNQPQHFGDGTRLSIL.

This clone is a singleton in its sample. The J gene is TRBJ2-7, the V gene TRBV7-2, with 11 bases aligning to TRBD2. This CDR3 has 16 residues. V lost 0 bases to trimming and J lost 3 bases; unmatched junction nucleotides: 4. Looked up from germline, CDR1 is SGHTA and CDR2 is FQGNSA. The CDR3 here is CASSLASGLAVYEQYF. CDR3 bases: TGTGCCAGCAGCTTAGCGTCGGGACTAGCGGTCTACGAGCAGTACTTC. The whole variable domain, remainder taken from reference TRBV7-2 and TRBJ2-7, is GAGVSQSPSNKVTEKGKDVELRCDPISGHTALYWYRQSLGQGLEFLIYFQGNSAPDKSGLPSDRFSAERTGGSVSTLTIQRTQQEDSAVYLCASSLASGLAVYEQYFGPGTRLTVT.

CDR3 protein: CASASDNLVTYEQYF. The CDR3 DNA follows: TGTGCCAGCGCTTCCGATAACTTAGTAACCTACGAGCAGTACTTC. The genes are TRBV28 and TRBJ2-7; unclear D gene. Germline CDR1 MDHEN, CDR2 SYDVKM. The germline V and J ends were trimmed by 8 bases and 2 bases, with 19 bases remaining between them. This CDR3 region has 15 residues.

V and J are TRBV19 and TRBJ2-1; 11 bases map to TRBD2. V gave up 8 bases and J gave up 0 bases; unmatched junction bases: 15. This CDR3 spans 19 amino acids. Germline V gene sequence: CDR1 LNHDA, CDR2 SQIVND (reference sequence). The CDR3 DNA follows: TGTGCCAGTGGGAAGACCCCGAGACTAGCGGGAAGCTCCTACAATGAGCAGTTCTTC. It specifies CASGKTPRLAGSSYNEQFF.

This rearrangement joins TRBV10-3 to TRBJ2-5; the D gene is possibly TRBD2 (6 bases). Germline V gives CDR1 ENHRY, CDR2 SYGVKD. V was shortened by 4 bases and J by 7 bases, with 19 bases between the two germline ends. The CDR3 has 15 residues. The CDR3 DNA reads TGTGCCATCAGTGGAGAGGGACTGAGCGGGCGGACCCAGTACTTC. It is translated as CAISGEGLSGRTQYF.

The rearrangement links TRBV7-9 to TRBJ2-2; 12 bases align to TRBD2. Germline values: CDR1 SEHNR, CDR2 FQNEAQ (reference sequence). The CDR3 has 17 amino acids. The junction had 8 bases not matched to a gene; V was cut back by 6 bases and J by 3 bases. Here the CDR3 reads CASRRLTSGSDTGELFF. The CDR3 region has the DNA TGTGCCAGCAGACGACTGACTAGCGGGAGCGACACCGGGGAGCTGTTTTTT.

This sequence joins TRBV5-4 and TRBJ2-5; 7 bases map to TRBD2. The CDR3 is made up of 14 amino acids. Germline V CDR1 and CDR2: SGHNT, YYREEE (reference sequence). V trimming: 6 bases; J trimming: 4 bases; junction bases outside the gene matches: 9. CDR3: CASTDRTGGETQYF. The CDR3 DNA reads TGTGCCAGCACCGACCGGACGGGAGGAGAGACCCAGTACTTC.